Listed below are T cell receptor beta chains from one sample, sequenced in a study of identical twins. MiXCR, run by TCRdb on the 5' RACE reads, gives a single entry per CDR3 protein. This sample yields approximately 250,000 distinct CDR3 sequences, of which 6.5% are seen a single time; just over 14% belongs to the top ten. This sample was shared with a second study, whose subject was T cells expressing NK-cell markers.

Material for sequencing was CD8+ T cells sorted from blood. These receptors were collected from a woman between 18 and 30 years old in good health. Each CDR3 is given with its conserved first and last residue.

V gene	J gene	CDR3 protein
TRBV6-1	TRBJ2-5	CASSRIAGEQETQYF
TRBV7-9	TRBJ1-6	CASEDSSFSYNSPLHF
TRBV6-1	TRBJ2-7	CASSEGGTDLYEQYF
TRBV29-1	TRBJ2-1	CSVELAGGPSEQFF
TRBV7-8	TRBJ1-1	CASSFPGPEAFF
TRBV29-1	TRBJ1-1	CSGRDRGRTEAFF
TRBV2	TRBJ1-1	CASTGEMAEAFF
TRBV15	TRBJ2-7	CATSRDEGRAYEQYF
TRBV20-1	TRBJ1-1	CSASSTGDTEAFF
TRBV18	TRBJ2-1	CASSIRGGSYNEQFF
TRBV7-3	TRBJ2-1	CASSLSAGGSYYEQFF
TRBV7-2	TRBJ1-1	CASMGQGPWPAREAFF
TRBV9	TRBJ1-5	CASSVGYRVGQPQHF
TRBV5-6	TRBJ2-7	CASSWFSLDSSYEQYF